The 18 T cell receptor beta chains presented below share a single source sample, sequenced in a study of CD8 T cells in Susac syndrome. After extraction with the RNeasy kit, roughly 0.45 to 1 ug of the RNA was reverse transcribed using random hexamers. Via MiXCR, TCRdb re-called the immunoSEQ multiplex PCR reads, giving one row per CDR3 protein. The sample shows hundreds of thousands of distinct CDR3 sequences, 70% to 90% of them seen only once. Sequencing used CD8+ T cells from PBMCs. Every receptor here comes from a human donor with multiple sclerosis.

The gene calls are TRBV28 and TRBJ2-1; D is possibly TRBD1 or TRBD2 (5 bases each). The CDR3 extends over 13 amino acids. V lost 5 bases to trimming and J lost 6 bases, with 11 bases between them. Per germline, CDR1 MDHEN and CDR2 SYDVKM. The CDR3 DNA is TGTGCCAGCAGTCAGGGACCTTTCAATGAGCAGTTCTTC. It codes for CASSQGPFNEQFF.

The V gene is TRBV7-9, the J gene TRBJ2-1; tentatively, D is TRBD2 (5 bases). The CDR3 spans 17 residues. V gave up 5 bases and J gave up 4 bases, with 21 bases separating them. Germline lookup yields CDR1 SEHNR and CDR2 FQNEAQ (reference sequence). The DNA for the CDR3 is TGTGCCAGCAGCCACCAGGTCCGGCTAGCAGAGTACAATGAGCAGTTCTTC. Protein: CASSHQVRLAEYNEQFF.

The chain uses TRBV28 and TRBJ2-7; a weak D match, TRBD2 (6 bases). This CDR3 contains 13 residues. Trimming left V 5 bases short and J 1 base short, with 9 bases between. Germline assignment: CDR1 MDHEN and CDR2 SYDVKM. This CDR3 is CASSGDSSYEQYF. Here the CDR3 DNA reads TGTGCCAGCAGTGGGGACTCTTCCTACGAGCAGTACTTC.

The chain couples TRBV9 to TRBJ2-1; TRBD2 matches 11 bases. Germline V gene sequence: CDR1 SGDLS, CDR2 YYNGEE. The CDR3 is made up of 17 amino acids. J lost 4 bases, V lost 3 bases, and 9 bases had no gene match. The CDR3 region has the DNA TGTGCCAGCAGCGCGAATCCGGGACTAGCGGTATACAATGAGCAGTTCTTC. Translating gives CASSANPGLAVYNEQFF.

The rearrangement joins TRBV11-2 to TRBJ2-1; 10 bases match TRBD1. The trim removed 1 base at V and 2 bases at J, leaving 2 bases unmatched. Germline V gives CDR1 SGHAT, CDR2 FQNNGV. The CDR3 consists of 16 residues. Here the CDR3 reads CASSLGGQGPYNEQFF. Here the CDR3 DNA reads TGTGCCAGCAGCTTAGGGGGACAGGGGCCCTACAATGAGCAGTTCTTC.

This chain joins TRBV7-2 and TRBJ2-3; 10 positions match TRBD2. Germline V CDR1 and CDR2: SGHTA, FQGNSA. There are 16 residues in the CDR3. V lost 1 base, J lost 2 bases, and 3 bases stayed unmatched. The CDR3 protein is CASSLVLAGATDTQYF. The CDR3 DNA is TGTGCCAGCAGCTTAGTCCTAGCGGGAGCCACAGATACGCAGTATTTT.

This clonotype was observed a single time. V usage is TRBV19 and J usage is TRBJ2-3, with D perhaps matching TRBD2 (6 bases). The CDR3 is 15 residues long. With 4 bases removed from V and 1 base from J, the gap between germline ends came to 12 bases. The germline V gene encodes CDR1 LNHDA and CDR2 SQIVND (reference sequence). DNA for the CDR3: TGTGCCAGTAGTACCCTGGCTAGCGGCACAGATACGCAGTATTTT. This gives the protein CASSTLASGTDTQYF.

The chain combines TRBV28 with TRBJ2-7; 8 bases fit TRBD1. The V gene end was trimmed by 3 bases and the J gene end by 5 bases; junction bases not matched to a gene: 12. CDR3 length equals 16 residues. In germline, CDR1 is MDHEN, CDR2 SYDVKM. DNA for the CDR3: TGTGCCAGCAGTTTCCCAGTCGGACAGGGTGTGCACGAGCAGTACTTC. Translation: CASSFPVGQGVHEQYF.

This clonotype was seen a handful of times. V usage is TRBV15 and J usage is TRBJ2-7, with 7 bases matching TRBD1. This CDR3 is built from 15 residues. Trimming at V came to 6 bases and at J to 6 bases, leaving 14 bases not matched to a gene. The germline CDR1 and CDR2 sequences are LNHNV and YYDKDF (reference sequence). CDR3 region: CATRGTGQRSTEQYF. The CDR3 nucleotides are TGTGCCACCAGAGGTACGGGACAGAGATCTACCGAGCAGTACTTC.

In regard to this clonotype: In this CDR3 the conserved last residue, phenylalanine or tryptophan, is missing, so a read error is likely. CDR3 nucleotide sequence: TGTGCCTGGAGCCTAGGAGACACTGAAGCTTTCCTT. Amino acid sequence: CAWSLGDTEAFL. V gene TRBV30 combines with J gene TRBJ1-1; no clear D gene. V lost 3 bases and J lost 3, with 8 bases in between. The CDR3 contains 12 residues. CDR1 GTSNPN and CDR2 SVGIG come from the germline V gene (reference sequence).

The chain joins TRBV6-2 or TRBV6-3 to TRBJ2-7; 9 bases line up with TRBD2. CDR1 MNHEY and CDR2 SVGEGT come from the germline V gene. The CDR3 is made up of 13 amino acids. V lost 7 bases to trimming and J lost 2 bases; unmatched junction nucleotides: 3. The CDR3 sequence is CASNPSGTYEQYF. The CDR3 nucleotides read TGTGCCAGCAATCCTAGCGGGACCTACGAGCAGTACTTC.

This clonotype was recorded a few times. The chain combines TRBV28 with TRBJ2-7, with a tentative D call TRBD2 (6 bases). Trimming pared 3 bases from V and 6 bases from J, leaving 18 bases between. Germline assignment: CDR1 MDHEN and CDR2 SYDVKM. The CDR3 consists of 15 residues. CDR3 sequence: CASSFVTGEDGEQYF. CDR3 nucleotides: TGTGCCAGCAGTTTTGTAACGGGAGAAGATGGCGAGCAGTACTTC. Full variable domain (missing parts from reference TRBV28 and TRBJ2-7): DVKVTQSSRYLVKRTGEKVFLECVQDMDHENMFWYRQDPGLGLRLIYFSYDVKMKEKGDIPEGYSVSREKKERFSLILESASTNQTSMYLCASSFVTGEDGEQYFGPGTRLTVT.

Remarks on this clonotype: The missing conserved phenylalanine or tryptophan at the end of this CDR3 makes a read error likely. V and J are TRBV27 and TRBJ2-1; TRBD2 matches at 9 bases. The CDR3 is made up of 15 amino acids. The ends lost 6 bases at V and 7 bases at J; junction bases unmatched: 10. CDR1 and CDR2 (germline): MNHEY, SMNVEV (reference sequence). This CDR3 reads CASRPGGRAGNEQFL. The DNA of the CDR3 is TGTGCCAGCAGGCCGGGCGGGAGGGCCGGTAATGAGCAGTTCCTC.

This chain uses TRBV27 with TRBJ2-1; 9 bases match TRBD1. The junction had 9 bases not matched to a gene; V was cut back by 7 bases and J by 5 bases. The CDR3 contains 15 residues. Germline assignment: CDR1 MNHEY and CDR2 SMNVEV (reference sequence). The CDR3 protein is CASKTPGQGHNEQFF. CDR3 in DNA: TGTGCCAGCAAGACTCCGGGACAGGGACACAATGAGCAGTTCTTC.

Only one count was recorded for this clonotype. The chain links TRBV12-3 or TRBV12-4 to TRBJ2-7; the match to TRBD1 covers 7 bases. The CDR3 runs to 15 residues. V was clipped by 5 bases and J by 2 bases; unmatched bases: 9. Written as DNA, the CDR3 is TGTGCCAGCAGTCAACGGACAGGTTTGACCTACGAGCAGTACTTC. It specifies CASSQRTGLTYEQYF.

This clonotype was counted only a few times. The chain carries TRBV9 and TRBJ1-5; 9 bases are shared with TRBD1. Germline V gene lookup returns CDR1 SGDLS and CDR2 YYNGEE. The CDR3 is made up of 14 amino acids. J was trimmed by 7 bases and V by 4 bases; bases with no gene match: 6. CDR3 in DNA: TGTGCCAGCAGCTTGACAGGGGGAGGCCAGCCCCAGCATTTT. It specifies CASSLTGGGQPQHF.

The CDR3 nucleotides read TGTGCCAGCACCGTAATGCGTTTTGAAGCTTTCTTT. Its translation is CASTVMRFEAFF. This chain uses TRBV13 with TRBJ1-1; no reliable D call. V was cut by 7 bases and J by 7 bases, with 13 bases left in between. Germline V CDR1 and CDR2: PRHDT, FYEKMQ (reference sequence). The length of the CDR3 is 12 residues.

The chain uses TRBV2 and TRBJ1-1; 9 bases map to TRBD1. The ends lost 6 bases at V and 5 bases at J; junction bases unmatched: 7. The CDR3 has 14 residues. Germline V gene data show CDR1 as SNHLY and CDR2 as FYNNEI. The CDR3 DNA reads as TGTGCCAGCAGATTAGGGACAGGGCGGACTGAAGCTTTCTTT. It translates to CASRLGTGRTEAFF.